The 19 T cell receptor beta chains given below trace back to one sample, sequenced in a study of human T cells and chemical hapten exposure. From the RACE reads, TCRdb called clonotypes with MiXCR, one entry per CDR3 protein. The table has under 400,000 distinct CDR3 sequences, roughly 5.3% seen once; the top ten hold 2% to 3%. Regarding time point: pre-sensitization, week 0. Noted treatment: therapeutic diphenylcyclopropenone sensitization with weekly scalp DPC. The specimen was whole blood, collected in connection with sensitization to the hapten diphenylcyclopropenone (DPC). The receptors shown here come from a woman aged 45-59 years with alopecia areata. Some clones in this sample may be carry-over from other donors' samples.

This clonotype came up a few times. The chain carries TRBV7-2 and TRBJ1-5; D is unresolved. Per germline, CDR1 SGHTA and CDR2 FQGNSA. The CDR3 is 16 residues long. Trimming shortened V by 0 bases and J by 0 bases, and 9 bases separated the two germline ends. CDR3 nucleotides: TGTGCCAGCAGCTTAGCAGGGTCCCGTAGCAATCAGCCCCAGCATTTT. The encoded protein is CASSLAGSRSNQPQHF.

This clonotype was detected a few times. The chain employs TRBV29-1 and TRBJ1-1; no firm D call. Looked up from germline, CDR1 is SQVTM and CDR2 is ANQGSEA. The CDR3 totals 11 residues. The V end was cut by 7 bases, the J end by 1 base, with 7 bases between. In DNA form, the CDR3 reads TGCAGCGCCAGTACGAACACTGAAGCTTTCTTT. It is translated as CSASTNTEAFF.

The gene calls are TRBV6-5 and TRBJ1-2, with D possibly matching TRBD1 (5 bases). The V gene's germline CDR1 is MNHEY and CDR2 SVGAGI. With 6 bases removed from V and 5 bases from J, the gap between germline ends came to 10 bases. The CDR3 extends over 12 amino acids. The CDR3 nucleotides read TGTGCCAGCAGACACCAGGGTTATGGCTACACCTTC. It codes for CASRHQGYGYTF.

This clonotype has ten or more counts. The V gene is TRBV28, the J gene TRBJ1-1, with D tentatively TRBD1 (5 bases). The CDR3 covers 13 residues. Germline lookup yields CDR1 MDHEN and CDR2 SYDVKM. Trimming took 10 bases from V and 7 from J, leaving 19 bases between them. The CDR3 coding sequence is TGTGCCACGGTTGGGGGGGGACGGGTTGAAGCTTTCTTT. This codes for CATVGGGRVEAFF.

This clonotype has more than one count but fewer than ten. The CDR3 sequence: CSVEVEQETQYF. CDR3 in DNA: TGCAGCGTTGAAGTGGAGCAAGAGACCCAGTACTTC. V gene TRBV29-1 combines with J gene TRBJ2-5; D ambiguous. The CDR3 loop spans 12 amino acids. Trimming stripped 1 base from V and 2 bases from J, with 5 bases between. Germline V gives CDR1 SQVTM, CDR2 ANQGSEA.

This clonotype was observed many times. The rearrangement joins TRBV2 to TRBJ2-1; 8 bases agree with TRBD2. The germline CDR1 and CDR2 sequences are SNHLY and FYNNEI. The junction had 8 bases not matched to a gene; V was cut back by 7 bases and J by 6 bases. The CDR3 has 14 amino acids. CDR3 sequence reads: CASTPGLGVNEQFF. CDR3 bases: TGTGCCAGCACTCCGGGACTAGGTGTCAATGAGCAGTTCTTC.

In this sample, this clonotype turned up many times. The chain is built from TRBV5-1 and TRBJ2-3; D is ambiguous. The V end was cut by 9 bases, the J end by 2 bases, with 16 bases between. The germline V gene encodes CDR1 SGHRS and CDR2 YFSETQ. The CDR3 sequence is 14 residues long. The CDR3 region is CATSSGGYTDTQYF. The CDR3, as DNA: TGCGCCACCTCGTCGGGCGGATACACAGATACGCAGTATTTT.

This clonotype was recorded at least ten times. The chain links TRBV30 to TRBJ2-7; 7 nucleotides line up with TRBD1. The germline V gene encodes CDR1 GTSNPN and CDR2 SVGIG (reference sequence). This CDR3 is built from 12 residues. The V segment lost 0 bases and the J segment 5 bases; nucleotides outside the gene matches: 1. The CDR3 DNA follows: TGTGCCTGGAGTGTAGGGGGCAACGAGCAGTACTTC. Its translation is CAWSVGGNEQYF.

At least ten counts were recorded for this clonotype. DNA for the CDR3: TGTGCCAGCAGGCGATCAGCTCTTAATTCACCCCTCCACTTT. Translating gives CASRRSALNSPLHF. The J gene is TRBJ1-6, the V gene TRBV12-3 or TRBV12-4; no clear D. This CDR3 region has 14 residues. Trimming pared 6 bases from V and 6 bases from J, leaving 12 bases between.

This clonotype was recorded many times. The chain recombines TRBV11-2 with TRBJ2-3, with D perhaps TRBD1 or TRBD2 (5 bases each). V was trimmed by 4 bases and J by 2 bases, leaving 7 bases between them. The CDR3 length is 13 residues. Germline-derived CDR1 and CDR2 are SGHAT and FQNNGV. For the CDR3, the DNA is TGTGCCAGCAGCTCGGGACCCACAGATACGCAGTATTTT. It yields the protein CASSSGPTDTQYF. Complete variable domain (other parts from reference TRBV11-2 and TRBJ2-3): EAGVAQSPRYKIIEKRQSVAFWCNPISGHATLYWYQQILGQGPKLLIQFQNNGVVDDSQLPKDRFSAERLKGVDSTLKIQPAKLEDSAVYLCASSSGPTDTQYFGPGTRLTVL.

This clonotype turned up a few times. J is TRBJ2-7 and V is TRBV10-3; 10 nucleotides line up with TRBD1. The CDR3 loop spans 14 amino acids. The V gene's germline CDR1 is ENHRY and CDR2 SYGVKD. With 0 bases clipped from V and 9 bases from J, the junction kept 5 bases outside the gene matches. CDR3 sequence: CAISESGQGGRQYF. DNA for the CDR3: TGTGCCATCAGTGAGTCCGGACAGGGGGGCCGGCAGTACTTC.

This clonotype was seen ten or more times. V usage is TRBV10-2 and J usage is TRBJ2-1; 15 nucleotides align to TRBD2. Germline CDR1 reads WSHSY; CDR2 reads SAAADI. The CDR3 is 15 amino acids. The V and J ends lost 3 bases and 10 bases, in that order; junction bases with no gene match: 4. The CDR3 DNA reads TGCGCCAGCAGTGACCCCGGGACTAGCGGGGGGGAGCAGTTCTTC. It is translated as CASSDPGTSGGEQFF.

The sample holds a few counts of this clonotype. This chain joins TRBV6-1 and TRBJ1-1; D remains unclear. Germline CDR1 MNHNS, CDR2 SASEGT. V dropped 2 bases and J dropped 1 base, with 5 bases sitting between them. The CDR3 totals 13 residues. The CDR3 is CASSEKPNTEAFF. In DNA form, the CDR3 reads TGTGCCAGCAGTGAAAAACCGAACACTGAAGCTTTCTTT.

This clonotype was detected many times. The chain is built from TRBV3-1 and TRBJ1-2; 7 bases match TRBD1. The J segment lost 5 bases and the V segment lost 3 bases, leaving 9 bases of the junction unmatched. This CDR3 region has 15 residues. Per germline, CDR1 LGHDT and CDR2 YNNKEL (reference sequence). The CDR3 nucleotides read TGTGCCAGCAGCCAGAGGGGACAGCGAGAATATGGCTACACCTTC. Translated: CASSQRGQREYGYTF.

At least ten counts were recorded for this clonotype. The chain uses TRBV3-1 and TRBJ2-3, with a tentative D call TRBD2 (5 bases). The CDR3 length is 14 residues. V lost 8 bases and J lost 5, with 17 bases in between. Looked up from germline, CDR1 is LGHDT and CDR2 is YNNKEL (reference sequence). In nucleotides, the CDR3 is TGTGCCAGCTCGGACTCCCGACGGGTAGATACGCAGTATTTT. It yields the protein CASSDSRRVDTQYF.

Ten or more counts support this clonotype. CDR3 protein: CASTPGALAGLTDTQYF. In DNA form, the CDR3 reads TGTGCCAGCACCCCAGGGGCCTTAGCAGGACTCACAGATACGCAGTATTTT. The rearrangement joins TRBV6-6 to TRBJ2-3; D possibly corresponds to TRBD1 (6 bases). CDR3 length: 17 amino acids. Germline V gene data show CDR1 as MNHNY and CDR2 as SVGAGI (reference sequence). V was clipped by 7 bases and J by 2 bases, with 22 bases between them.

This clonotype was detected a few times. The V gene is TRBV28, the J gene TRBJ1-6; 8 bases are a match to TRBD1. Looked up from germline, CDR1 is MDHEN and CDR2 is SYDVKM. CDR3 length equals 15 residues. V lost 3 bases, J lost 7 bases, and 5 bases stayed unmatched. CDR3 bases: TGTGCCAGCAGTTTGCCAGGGGGCTTGAATTCACCCCTCCACTTT. Protein sequence: CASSLPGGLNSPLHF.

This clonotype was recorded at least ten times. The V call is TRBV27, the J call TRBJ1-1, with unresolved D. Germline V gives CDR1 MNHEY, CDR2 SMNVEV (reference sequence). Trimming took 2 bases from V and 4 from J, leaving 8 bases between them. This CDR3 region has 13 residues. The CDR3 here is CASSLLGITEAFF. For the CDR3, the DNA is TGTGCCAGCAGTTTACTCGGGATCACTGAAGCTTTCTTT.

This clonotype was found many times. This chain uses TRBV20-1 with TRBJ1-6; 8 bases map to TRBD1. The CDR3 totals 14 residues. After removal of 6 bases from V and 3 bases from J, the junction contained 4 bases not matched to a gene. Germline V CDR1 and CDR2: DFQATT, SNEGSKA (reference sequence). DNA of the CDR3: TGCAGTGCGCGGACAGGGAGCTATAATTCACCCCTCCACTTT. Encoded protein: CSARTGSYNSPLHF.